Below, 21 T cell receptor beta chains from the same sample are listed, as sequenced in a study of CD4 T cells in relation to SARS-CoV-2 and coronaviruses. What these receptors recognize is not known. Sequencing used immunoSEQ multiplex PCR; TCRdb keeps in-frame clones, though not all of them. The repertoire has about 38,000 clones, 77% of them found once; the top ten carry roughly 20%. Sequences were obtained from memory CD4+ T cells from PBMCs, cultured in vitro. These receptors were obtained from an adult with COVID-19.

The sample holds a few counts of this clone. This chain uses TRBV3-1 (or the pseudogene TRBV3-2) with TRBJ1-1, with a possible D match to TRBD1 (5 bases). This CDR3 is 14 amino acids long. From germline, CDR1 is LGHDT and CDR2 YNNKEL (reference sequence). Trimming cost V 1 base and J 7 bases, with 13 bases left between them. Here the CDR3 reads CASSQVWQGDEAFF. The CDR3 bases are TGTGCCAGCAGCCAAGTTTGGCAGGGCGATGAAGCTTTCTTT.

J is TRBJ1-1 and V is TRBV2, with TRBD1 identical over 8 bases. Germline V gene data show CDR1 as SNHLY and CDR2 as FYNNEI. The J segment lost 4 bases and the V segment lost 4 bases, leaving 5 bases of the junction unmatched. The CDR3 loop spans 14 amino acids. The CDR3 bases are TGTGCCAGCAGTGCGTTACAGGGGGGCACTGAAGCTTTCTTT. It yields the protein CASSALQGGTEAFF.

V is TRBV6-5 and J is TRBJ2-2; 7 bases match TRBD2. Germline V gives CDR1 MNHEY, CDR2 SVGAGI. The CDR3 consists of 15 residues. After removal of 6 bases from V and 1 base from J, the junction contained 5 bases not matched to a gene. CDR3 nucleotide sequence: TGTGCCAGCAGCTGGGCGGGAGTGAACACCGGGGAGCTGTTTTTT. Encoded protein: CASSWAGVNTGELFF.

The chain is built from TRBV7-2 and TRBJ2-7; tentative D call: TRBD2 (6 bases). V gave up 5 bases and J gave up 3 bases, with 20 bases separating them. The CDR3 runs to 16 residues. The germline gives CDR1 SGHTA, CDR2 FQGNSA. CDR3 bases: TGTGCCAGCAGCGCCGGGTCGACGGGAGTAGGCTACGAGCAGTACTTC. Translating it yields CASSAGSTGVGYEQYF.

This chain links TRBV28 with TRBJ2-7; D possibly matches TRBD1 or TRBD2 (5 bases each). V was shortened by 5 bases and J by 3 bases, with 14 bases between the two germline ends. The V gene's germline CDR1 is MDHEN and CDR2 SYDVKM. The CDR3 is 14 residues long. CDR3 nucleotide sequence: TGTGCCAGCAGTGGGGGACCCGCCCTCTACGAGCAGTACTTC. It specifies CASSGGPALYEQYF.

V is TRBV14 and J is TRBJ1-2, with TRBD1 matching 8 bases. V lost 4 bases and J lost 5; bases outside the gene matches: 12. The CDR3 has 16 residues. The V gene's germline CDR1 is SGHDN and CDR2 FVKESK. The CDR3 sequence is CASSRRQGIFGYGYTF. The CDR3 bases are TGTGCCAGCAGCCGGCGACAGGGGATATTTGGGTATGGCTACACCTTC. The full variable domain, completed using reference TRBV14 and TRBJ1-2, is EAGVTQFPSHSVIEKGQTVTLRCDPISGHDNLYWYRRVMGKEIKFLLHFVKESKQDESGMPNNRFLAERTGGTYSTLKVQPAELEDSGVYFCASSRRQGIFGYGYTFGSGTRLTVV.

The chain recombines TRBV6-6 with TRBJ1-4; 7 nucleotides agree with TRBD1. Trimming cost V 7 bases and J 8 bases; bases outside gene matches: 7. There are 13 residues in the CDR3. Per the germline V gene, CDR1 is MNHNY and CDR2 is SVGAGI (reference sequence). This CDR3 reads CASTPGTVEKLFF. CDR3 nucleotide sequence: TGTGCCAGCACCCCAGGGACAGTCGAAAAACTGTTTTTT.

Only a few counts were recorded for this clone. CDR3 sequence (DNA): TGTGCCAGCAGTGGAAGATTTCGGGGGCCGGGGGACGGGCGAAACATTCAGTACTTC. It translates to CASSGRFRGPGDGRNIQYF. The J gene is TRBJ2-4, the V gene TRBV2; tentatively, D is TRBD1 or TRBD2 (6 bases each). V was shortened by 4 bases and J by 6 bases, with 28 bases between the two germline ends. This CDR3 region has 19 residues. The germline V gene encodes CDR1 SNHLY and CDR2 FYNNEI.

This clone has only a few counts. CDR3 nucleotide sequence: TGTGCCAGCAGCTTAGTTGGGCTAGCGGAGTACAATGAGCAGTTCTTC. Amino acid sequence: CASSLVGLAEYNEQFF. This chain connects TRBV7-8 to TRBJ2-1; 7 bases line up with TRBD2. This CDR3 has 16 amino acids. The V gene end was trimmed by 1 base and the J gene end by 4 bases; junction bases not matched to a gene: 7. In germline, CDR1 is SGHVS, CDR2 FQNEAQ. Based on the CDR3 plus reference TRBV7-8 and TRBJ2-1, the full variable domain is GAGVSQSPRYKVAKRGQDVALRCDPISGHVSLFWYQQALGQGPEFLTYFQNEAQLDKSGLPSDRFFAERPEGSVSTLKIQRTQQEDSAVYLCASSLVGLAEYNEQFFGPGTRLTVL.

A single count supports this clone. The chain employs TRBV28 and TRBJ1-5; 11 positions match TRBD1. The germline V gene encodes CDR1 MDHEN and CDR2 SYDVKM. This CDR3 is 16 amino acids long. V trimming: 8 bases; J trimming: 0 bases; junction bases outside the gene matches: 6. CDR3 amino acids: CASGGQGEYSNQPQHF. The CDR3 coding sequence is TGTGCCAGCGGGGGACAGGGGGAGTATAGCAATCAGCCCCAGCATTTT.

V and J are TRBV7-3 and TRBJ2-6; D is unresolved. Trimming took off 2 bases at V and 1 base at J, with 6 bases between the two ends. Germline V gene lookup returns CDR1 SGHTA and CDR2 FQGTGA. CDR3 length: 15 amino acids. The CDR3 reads CASSLYDSGANVLTF. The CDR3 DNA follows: TGTGCCAGCAGCTTATACGATTCTGGGGCCAACGTCCTGACTTTC.

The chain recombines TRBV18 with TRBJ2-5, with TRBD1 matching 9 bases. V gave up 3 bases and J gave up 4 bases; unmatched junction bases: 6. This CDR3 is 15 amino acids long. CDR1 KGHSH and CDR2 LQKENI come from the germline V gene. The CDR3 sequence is CASSPRDREAETQYF. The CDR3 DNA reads TGTGCCAGCTCACCTAGGGACAGGGAGGCAGAGACCCAGTACTTC.

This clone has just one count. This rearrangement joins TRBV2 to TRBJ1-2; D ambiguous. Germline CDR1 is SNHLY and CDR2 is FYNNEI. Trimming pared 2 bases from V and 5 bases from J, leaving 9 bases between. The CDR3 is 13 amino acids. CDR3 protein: CASSETASYGYTF. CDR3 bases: TGTGCCAGCAGTGAAACAGCCTCTTATGGCTACACCTTC.

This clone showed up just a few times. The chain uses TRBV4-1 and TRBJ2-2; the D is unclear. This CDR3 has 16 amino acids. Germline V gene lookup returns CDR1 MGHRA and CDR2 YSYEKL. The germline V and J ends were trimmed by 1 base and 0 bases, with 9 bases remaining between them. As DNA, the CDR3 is TGCGCCAGCAGCCAAGTTGTCACCGCGAACACCGGGGAGCTGTTTTTT. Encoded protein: CASSQVVTANTGELFF.

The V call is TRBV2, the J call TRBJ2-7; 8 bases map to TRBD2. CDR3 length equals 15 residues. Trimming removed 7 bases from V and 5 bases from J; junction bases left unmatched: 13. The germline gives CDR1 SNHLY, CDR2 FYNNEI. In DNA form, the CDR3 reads TGTGCCAGCATGGGAGGGGGACTAGTGGCGGACGAGCAGTACTTC. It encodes CASMGGGLVADEQYF.

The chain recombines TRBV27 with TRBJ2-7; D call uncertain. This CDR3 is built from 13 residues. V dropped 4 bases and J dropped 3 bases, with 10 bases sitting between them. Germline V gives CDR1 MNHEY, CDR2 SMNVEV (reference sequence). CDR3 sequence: CASSSPADYEQYF. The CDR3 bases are TGTGCCAGCAGTTCACCCGCCGACTACGAGCAGTACTTC.

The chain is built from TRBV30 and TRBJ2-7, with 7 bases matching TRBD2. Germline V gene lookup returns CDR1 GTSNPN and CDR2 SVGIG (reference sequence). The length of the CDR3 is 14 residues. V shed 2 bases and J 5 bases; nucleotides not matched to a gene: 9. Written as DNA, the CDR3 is TGTGCCTGGAGTTTGGGCGGGAGTTCGCACGAGCAGTACTTC. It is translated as CAWSLGGSSHEQYF.

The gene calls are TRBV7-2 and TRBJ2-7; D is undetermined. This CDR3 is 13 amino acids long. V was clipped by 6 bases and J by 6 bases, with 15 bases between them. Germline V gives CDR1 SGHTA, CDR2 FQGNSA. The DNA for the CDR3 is TGTGCCAGCAGTTTATCCCAAACGGGCGAGCAGTACTTC. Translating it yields CASSLSQTGEQYF.

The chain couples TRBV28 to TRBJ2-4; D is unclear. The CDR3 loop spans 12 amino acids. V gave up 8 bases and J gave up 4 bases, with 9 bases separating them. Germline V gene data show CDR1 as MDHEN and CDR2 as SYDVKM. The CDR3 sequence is CASGGRKNIQYF. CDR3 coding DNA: TGTGCCAGCGGCGGCCGAAAAAACATTCAGTACTTC.

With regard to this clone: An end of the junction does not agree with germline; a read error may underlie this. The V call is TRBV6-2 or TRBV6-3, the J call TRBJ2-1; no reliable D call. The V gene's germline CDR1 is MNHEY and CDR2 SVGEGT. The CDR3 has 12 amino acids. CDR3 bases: TGTGCCAGCAGTTACTCCGACAATGAGCAGTTCTTC. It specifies CASSYSDNEQFF.

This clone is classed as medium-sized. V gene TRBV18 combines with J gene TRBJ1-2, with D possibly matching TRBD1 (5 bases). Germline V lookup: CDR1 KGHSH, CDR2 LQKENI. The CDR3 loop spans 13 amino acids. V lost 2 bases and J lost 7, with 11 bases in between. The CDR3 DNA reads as TGTGCCAGCTCACCAGGGGCGGGAGGTGGCTACACCTTC. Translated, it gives CASSPGAGGGYTF. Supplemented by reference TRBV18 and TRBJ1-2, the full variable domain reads NAGVMQNPRHLVRRRGQEARLRCSPMKGHSHVYWYRQLPEEGLKFMVYLQKENIIDESGMPKERFSAEFPKEGPSILRIQQVVRGDSAAYFCASSPGAGGGYTFGSGTRLTVV.